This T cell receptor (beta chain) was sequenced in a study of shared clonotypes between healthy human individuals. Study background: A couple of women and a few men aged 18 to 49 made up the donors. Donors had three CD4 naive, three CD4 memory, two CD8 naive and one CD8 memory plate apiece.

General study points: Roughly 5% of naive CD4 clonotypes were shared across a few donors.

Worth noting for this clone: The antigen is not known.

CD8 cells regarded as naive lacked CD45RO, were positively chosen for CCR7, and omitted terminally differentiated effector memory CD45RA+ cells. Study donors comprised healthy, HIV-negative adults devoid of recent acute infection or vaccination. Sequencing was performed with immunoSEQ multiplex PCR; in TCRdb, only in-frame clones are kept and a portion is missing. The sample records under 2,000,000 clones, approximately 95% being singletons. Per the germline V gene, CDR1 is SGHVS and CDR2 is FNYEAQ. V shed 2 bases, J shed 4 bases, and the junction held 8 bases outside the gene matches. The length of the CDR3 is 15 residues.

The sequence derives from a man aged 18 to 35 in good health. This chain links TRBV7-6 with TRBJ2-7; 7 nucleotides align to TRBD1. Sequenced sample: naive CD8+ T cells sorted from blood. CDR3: CASSLRDSLPYEQYF. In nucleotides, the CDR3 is TGTGCCAGCAGCTTACGGGACAGTCTTCCTTACGAGCAGTACTTC.